The 14 T cell receptor beta chains given below trace back to one sample, sequenced in a study of shared clonotypes between healthy human individuals (dated by TCRdb to the early 2020s). Receptors were amplified or captured by the immunoSEQ multiplex PCR assay. Drawn from immuneACCESS, this table holds only the in-frame rearrangements with V and J called that TCRdb kept. Clones are partly lost; checked studies trace under half to an unresolved V gene and leave the rest unexplained. A total of about 1 million clones appear in this sample, 60% to 80% of them only once. Of the sample, over 1.3% is held by the ten largest clones. Source material: memory CD4+ T cells sorted from blood. The label giving this sample's cell subset or site can be read as: CD45RA-negative fraction. The receptors here all came from a man aged 18 to 30 in good health.

The CDR3 is CASSHVAGAYRGTDTQYF. Written as DNA, the CDR3 is TGTGCCAGCAGCCATGTAGCGGGGGCCTATCGGGGCACAGATACGCAGTATTTT. J is TRBJ2-3 and V is TRBV7-9; 9 positions agree with TRBD2. Per germline, CDR1 SEHNR and CDR2 FQNEAQ (reference sequence). J lost 1 base, V lost 5 bases, and 13 bases had no gene match. This CDR3 region has 18 residues.

This clone was counted only a few times. One end of the junction is discordant with germline, which a read error may explain. The J gene is TRBJ1-1, the V gene TRBV20-1; 8 bases agree with TRBD1. This CDR3 contains 10 residues. Germline V lookup: CDR1 DFQATT, CDR2 SNEGSKA (reference sequence). This chain's CDR3 is CSASGQGRLF. DNA of the CDR3: TGCAGTGCCTCAGGACAGGGCAGGCTCTTT.

This clone was seen more than once but under ten times. Other DNA variants within this sample encode the same CDR3. The rearrangement uses TRBV18 and TRBJ2-3; possibly TRBD2 for D (6 bases). This CDR3 contains 11 residues. Germline CDR1 and CDR2: KGHSH and LQKENI. Between the trimmed V and J ends, which lost 6 bases and 6 bases, there was a span of 7 bases. The chain's CDR3 is CASSAGDTQYF. The CDR3 bases are TGTGCCAGCTCGGCGGGGGATACGCAGTATTTT.

The chain links TRBV7-9 to TRBJ1-1, with D maybe TRBD1 (5 bases). Trimming stripped 5 bases from V and 0 bases from J, with 19 bases between. Germline-derived CDR1 and CDR2 are SEHNR and FQNEAQ (reference sequence). This CDR3 comprises 17 residues. The CDR3 DNA reads as TGTGCCAGCAGCCCACTCCTTGGGGCCTCTTTGAACACTGAAGCTTTCTTT. This sequence encodes CASSPLLGASLNTEAFF.

The J gene is TRBJ1-2, the V gene TRBV9, with 7 bases fitting TRBD1. The CDR3 has 12 residues. Germline V lookup: CDR1 SGDLS, CDR2 YYNGEE. V was clipped by 5 bases and J by 6 bases; unmatched bases: 4. The CDR3 DNA reads TGTGCCAGCAGAACAGGGGAACATGGCTACACCTTC. This codes for CASRTGEHGYTF. Supplemented by reference TRBV9 and TRBJ1-2, the full variable domain reads DSGVTQTPKHLITATGQRVTLRCSPRSGDLSVYWYQQSLDQGLQFLIQYYNGEERAKGNILERFSAQQFPDLHSELNLSSLELGDSALYFCASRTGEHGYTFGSGTRLTVV.

The V call is TRBV19, the J call TRBJ1-1, with D maybe TRBD1 (5 bases). The CDR3 has 15 amino acids. Germline CDR1 reads LNHDA; CDR2 reads SQIVND (reference sequence). Trimming took off 5 bases at V and 0 bases at J, with 13 bases between the two ends. CDR3: CASSRAGTVNTEAFF. For the CDR3, the DNA is TGTGCCAGTAGTCGTGCCGGGACGGTGAACACTGAAGCTTTCTTT.

V usage is TRBV1 and J usage is TRBJ2-5; the D call of TRBD2 is as the table states it, not checked on the DNA. TRBV1 represents a pseudogene. The CDR3 loop spans 16 amino acids. The CDR3 sequence: CTSSLLLAGRQETQYF. The CDR3 nucleotides read TGCACCAGCAGCCTCCTACTAGCGGGGAGACAAGAGACCCAGTACTTC.

The rearrangement links TRBV9 to TRBJ1-6; tentative D call: TRBD1 (6 bases). V was cut by 3 bases and J by 6 bases, with 13 bases left in between. The CDR3 is 15 residues long. In germline, CDR1 is SGDLS, CDR2 YYNGEE. The CDR3: CASSAQQGSNSPLHF. The DNA for the CDR3 is TGTGCCAGCAGCGCCCAACAGGGCTCTAATTCACCCCTCCACTTT.

CDR3 in DNA: TGTGCCAGCCGTGGGGGGAGAACCGGGACTAGCGGGAGAAGCTCCTACGAGCAGTACTTC. Amino acid sequence: CASRGGRTGTSGRSSYEQYF. This chain connects TRBV6-1 to TRBJ2-7; 14 bases fit TRBD2. V lost 8 bases to trimming and J lost 0 bases; unmatched junction nucleotides: 18. CDR1 and CDR2 (germline): MNHNS, SASEGT. This CDR3 comprises 20 residues.

This chain joins TRBV29-1 and TRBJ1-3; D uncertain. CDR3 size: 15 residues. Deletions cut 4 bases from V and 0 bases from J, with 13 bases between. Germline assignment: CDR1 SQVTM and CDR2 ANQGSEA. DNA of the CDR3: TGCAGCGTTGTTACAAGACATCTCTCTGGAAACACCATATATTTT. Its translation: CSVVTRHLSGNTIYF.

The gene calls are TRBV19 and TRBJ2-2, with D perhaps matching TRBD1 (5 bases). This CDR3 contains 17 residues. Germline V gene data show CDR1 as LNHDA and CDR2 as SQIVND (reference sequence). V was trimmed by 5 bases and J by 9 bases, leaving 25 bases between them. CDR3 nucleotide sequence: TGTGCCAGTAGTCTGCAGGGATCTATCGGTGGGGTACGGGAGCTGTTTTTT. It is translated as CASSLQGSIGGVRELFF.

This clone was picked up a small number of times. The chain couples TRBV25-1 to TRBJ2-3; 9 nucleotides match TRBD2. Germline V lookup: CDR1 MGHDK, CDR2 SYGVNS. V lost 4 bases, J lost 4 bases, and 12 bases stayed unmatched. This CDR3 is built from 17 residues. The chain's CDR3 is CASSGFLGSGGSDTQYF. The CDR3, as DNA: TGTGCCAGCAGTGGCTTTCTCGGTAGCGGGGGCTCAGATACGCAGTATTTT.

The chain employs TRBV28 and TRBJ2-5; the D gene could be TRBD1 or TRBD2 (5 bases each). Germline V gives CDR1 MDHEN, CDR2 SYDVKM. V was trimmed by 3 bases and J by 6 bases, leaving 17 bases between them. The CDR3 has 15 residues. The CDR3 DNA follows: TGTGCCAGCAGTTTGTCCCGGGACCTTGGAAAGACCCAGTACTTC. The encoded protein is CASSLSRDLGKTQYF. The whole variable domain, remainder taken from reference TRBV28 and TRBJ2-5, is DVKVTQSSRYLVKRTGEKVFLECVQDMDHENMFWYRQDPGLGLRLIYFSYDVKMKEKGDIPEGYSVSREKKERFSLILESASTNQTSMYLCASSLSRDLGKTQYFGPGTRLLVL.

The CDR3 DNA follows: TGTGCCAGCAGCCGTGCCTCATCACCAGGCAATGAGCAGTTCTTC. It specifies CASSRASSPGNEQFF. The chain employs TRBV5-4 and TRBJ2-1; no definite D call. The CDR3 is made up of 15 amino acids. The germline V gene has CDR1 SGHNT and CDR2 YYREEE (reference sequence). Trimming pared 4 bases from V and 6 bases from J, leaving 17 bases between.